These T cell receptor beta chains were read from a single sample in a study of blood T cell repertoires in COVID-19. Sequencing used immunoSEQ multiplex PCR; TCRdb keeps in-frame clones, though not all of them. The data show about 190,000 clones, with more than 70% seen just once and 2.8% held by the top ten. The sequenced sample consisted of peripheral blood. All receptors come from a woman at least 80 years old with active or convalescent COVID-19. Each CDR3 is given with its conserved first and last residue. The D gene is left open where the match is weak. Not all rows give a size; the values are once, few, many and, for expanded clones, a class.

>NA|once|TRBV19|TRBJ1-3
CASSIRRGSSGNTIYF
TGTGCCAGTAGTATTAGGCGGGGATCATCTGGAAACACCATATATTTT
>TRBD2|NA|TRBV7-9|TRBJ2-1
CASSLGGGAYNEQFF
TGTGCCAGCAGCTTAGGCGGGGGGGCCTACAATGAGCAGTTCTTC
>TRBD2|NA|TRBV11-2|TRBJ2-3
CASSLLLAGARSTDTQYF
TGTGCCAGCAGCTTACTTCTAGCGGGGGCTAGGAGCACAGATACGCAGTATTTT
>TRBD2|NA|TRBV2|TRBJ2-7
CASDLSGGSYEQYF
TGTGCCTCCGACCTTAGCGGGGGGTCCTACGAGCAGTACTTC
>TRBD2|NA|TRBV6-5|TRBJ2-1
CASSYSTSGGLDEQFF
TGTGCCAGCAGTTACTCGACGAGCGGGGGGCTGGATGAGCAGTTCTTC
>TRBD2|NA|TRBV4-1|TRBJ2-1
CASSQEKGAGGSNEQFF
TGCGCCAGCAGCCAAGAGAAGGGAGCCGGGGGGAGCAATGAGCAGTTCTTC
>TRBD1|NA|TRBV27|TRBJ1-5
CASSGRGRQPQHF
TGTGCCAGCAGCGGCAGGGGGCGGCAGCCCCAGCATTTT
>TRBD1|NA|TRBV18|TRBJ2-4
CASSPGQGIQYF
TGTGCCAGCTCTCCCGGACAGGGCATTCAGTACTTC
>TRBD2|NA|TRBV5-4|TRBJ2-1
CASRRASGNYNEQFF
TGTGCCAGCAGGCGAGCTAGCGGGAACTACAATGAGCAGTTCTTC
>TRBD1|NA|TRBV5-8|TRBJ1-1
CASAVDRVTEAFF
TGTGCCAGCGCCGTTGACAGGGTCACTGAAGCTTTCTTT
>TRBD1|NA|TRBV5-1|TRBJ1-3
CASSLRQGSGNTIYF
TGCGCCAGCAGCTTGCGACAGGGCTCTGGAAACACCATATATTTT
>NA|NA|TRBV27|TRBJ2-4
CASSSRRGDGNIQYF
TGTGCCAGCAGTTCGCGGAGGGGCGACGGAAACATTCAGTACTTC
>NA|NA|TRBV5-1|TRBJ1-2
CASSFMTGPTMAGYTF
TGCGCCAGCAGCTTCATGACAGGCCCAACTATGGCAGGCTACACCTTC
>TRBD1|NA|TRBV28|TRBJ2-7
CASSFIGTEDYEQYF
TGTGCCAGCAGTTTTATCGGGACAGAAGACTACGAGCAGTACTTC
>TRBD1|NA|TRBV28|TRBJ1-6
CASRYATGANSPLHF
TGTGCCAGCAGATATGCGACAGGGGCGAATTCACCCCTCCACTTT
>NA|NA|TRBV2|TRBJ1-1
CASILSHAEAFF
TGTGCCAGCATTTTGAGCCATGCTGAAGCTTTCTTT
>TRBD1|NA|TRBV5-1|TRBJ2-1
CASSQGQGANNEQFF
TGCGCCAGCAGCCAGGGACAGGGGGCTAACAATGAGCAGTTCTTC
>NA|NA|TRBV10-3|TRBJ2-2
CAISVIDSHANTGELFF
TGTGCCATCAGCGTTATCGACAGCCACGCGAACACCGGGGAGCTGTTTTTT
>NA|NA|TRBV7-9|TRBJ1-1
CASSLLGTLTEAFF
TGTGCCAGCAGCCTCCTAGGGACTCTGACTGAAGCTTTCTTT
>NA|few|TRBV28|TRBJ1-2
CASSSVTNYGYTF
TGTGCCAGCAGTTCAGTCACAAACTATGGCTACACCTTC
>NA|NA|TRBV12-3/TRBV12-4|TRBJ1-1
CASSSQGGTEAFF
TGTGCCAGCAGTTCACAGGGTGGAACTGAAGCTTTCTTT
>NA|NA|TRBV12-5|TRBJ2-1
CASGRALRVKSEQFF
TGTGCTAGTGGGCGGGCGCTACGAGTCAAGAGTGAGCAGTTCTTC
>NA|NA|TRBV6-5|TRBJ2-7
CASSPDWQSSYEQYF
TGTGCCAGCAGCCCGGACTGGCAAAGCTCCTACGAGCAGTACTTC
>NA|NA|TRBV5-1|TRBJ1-4
CASSWISGTNEKLFF
TGCGCCAGCAGCTGGATTTCCGGGACTAATGAAAAACTGTTTTTT
>NA|NA|TRBV19|TRBJ1-2
CASSIRGRVYGYTF
TGTGCCAGTAGTATTCGAGGCAGGGTCTATGGCTACACCTTC
>TRBD1|NA|TRBV6-4|TRBJ2-3
CASSDSDRAGTDTQYF
TGTGCCAGCAGTGATTCGGACAGGGCCGGCACAGATACGCAGTATTTT
>NA|NA|TRBV10-3|TRBJ1-2
CAISRDSSSPNYGYTF
TGTGCCATCAGCCGGGATTCAAGCTCCCCTAACTATGGCTACACCTTC
>TRBD1|NA|TRBV3-1/TRBV3-2|TRBJ1-1
CASSPKEERGRAFF
TGTGCCAGCAGCCCTAAGGAAGAGAGGGGGCGGGCTTTCTTT
>NA|NA|TRBV19|TRBJ1-2
CASSLWSQGYTF
TGTGCCAGTAGTCTGTGGAGTCAAGGCTACACCTTC
>NA|once|TRBV5-1|TRBJ1-3
CASSKGAKTDSGNTIYF
TGCGCCAGCAGCAAAGGGGCGAAGACGGACTCTGGAAACACCATATATTTT
>TRBD1|NA|TRBV7-6|TRBJ2-7
CASSLEGTGAYEQYF
TGTGCCAGCAGCTTGGAGGGGACAGGGGCCTACGAGCAGTACTTC
>TRBD1|NA|TRBV3-1/TRBV3-2|TRBJ2-7
CASSQYRDRAAEQYF
TGTGCCAGCAGCCAGTACCGGGACAGGGCGGCCGAGCAGTACTTC
>NA|NA|TRBV19|TRBJ1-1
CASSITGPGAFF
TGTGCCAGTAGTATAACAGGGCCTGGGGCTTTCTTT
>TRBD2|NA|TRBV5-1|TRBJ2-7
CASSPGLAGVYVVVSEQYF
TGCGCCAGCAGCCCGGGACTAGCGGGGGTTTACGTCGTGGTCTCCGAGCAGTACTTC
>NA|NA|TRBV6-2/TRBV6-3|TRBJ1-5
CASSYPVPTNQPQHF
TGTGCCAGCAGTTACCCCGTGCCAACAAATCAGCCCCAGCATTTT
>NA|NA|TRBV10-3|TRBJ2-7
CAISDQIFQYYEQYF
TGTGCCATCAGTGATCAGATATTCCAATATTACGAGCAGTACTTC
>TRBD2|NA|TRBV7-2|TRBJ2-5
CASSSDVASGGGTQYF
TGTGCCAGCAGCTCCGACGTCGCTAGCGGGGGAGGGACCCAGTACTTC
>TRBD1|NA|TRBV18|TRBJ2-5
CASSPPFDRGGAQYF
TGTGCCAGCTCACCACCCTTCGACAGGGGGGGGGCCCAGTACTTC
>NA|NA|TRBV3-1/TRBV3-2|TRBJ2-1
CASSLQGGGYNEQFF
TGTGCCAGCAGCCTGCAGGGTGGGGGGTACAATGAGCAGTTCTTC
>NA|once|TRBV28|TRBJ2-1
CASSYSSLYNEQFF
TGTGCCAGCAGTTATTCTTCCCTCTACAATGAGCAGTTCTTC
>TRBD1|NA|TRBV10-3|TRBJ2-1
CAIMSQGASDEQFF
TGTGCCATCATGTCCCAGGGGGCAAGTGATGAGCAGTTCTTC
>TRBD2|NA|TRBV6-9|TRBJ2-5
CASSIFSGGQETQYF
TGTGCCAGCAGTATCTTTAGCGGGGGCCAAGAGACCCAGTACTTC
>TRBD2|few|TRBV6-1|TRBJ2-1
CASSPGGNEQFF
TGTGCCAGCAGCCCGGGGGGGAATGAGCAGTTCTTC
>NA|NA|TRBV7-9|TRBJ1-5
CASSPGGGLGNQPQHF
TGTGCCAGCAGCCCCGGCGGGGGGCTAGGCAATCAGCCCCAGCATTTT